This is a list of T cell receptor beta chains from one sample in a study of cytomegalovirus exposure and HLA in healthy donors. Sequenced by immunoSEQ multiplex PCR; TCRdb stores in-frame clones only, minus some. The data contain approximately 190,000 clones, around 70% of them seen just once; the ten biggest clones take up about 3%. Specimen: PBMCs. The receptors derive from a man aged 35 to 55 in good health and CMV-seropositive. Both conserved end residues are part of each CDR3. The D gene is left open where the match is weak. Part of the rows lack a size; the others show once, few, many or a class for expanded clones.

-,TRBJ1-1,-,TRBV6-1,CASSEARTEAFF,TGTGCCAGCAGTGAAGCGCGCACTGAAGCTTTCTTT
-,TRBJ2-7,-,TRBV2,CASSVRSEVGEQYF,TGTGCCAGCAGTGTTCGGTCCGAGGTTGGGGAGCAGTACTTC
-,TRBJ1-2,-,TRBV5-1,CASSPFFLVIEGYTF,TGCGCCAGCAGCCCCTTTTTCCTGGTGATTGAGGGCTACACCTTC
TRBD2,TRBJ2-7,-,TRBV28,CASSLPGTNSYEQYF,TGTGCCAGCAGTCTACCCGGGACTAACTCCTACGAGCAGTACTTC
-,TRBJ1-2,-,TRBV13,CASSLNPQLGYGYTF,TGTGCCAGCAGCTTAAATCCCCAGCTAGGCTATGGCTACACCTTC
-,TRBJ1-5,-,TRBV19,CASSMVVRQPQHF,TGTGCCAGTAGTATGGTGGTGCGGCAGCCCCAGCATTTT
TRBD2,TRBJ2-1,-,TRBV29-1,CSVKAGGRYEQFF,TGCAGCGTAAAAGCGGGGGGGCGGTATGAGCAGTTCTTC
-,TRBJ1-2,few,TRBV5-1,CASSPLSGGGGYTF,TGCGCCAGCAGCCCCCTTTCTGGGGGCGGTGGCTACACCTTC
-,TRBJ2-2,-,TRBV6-1,CASSRGWSGELFF,TGTGCCAGCAGTCGAGGGTGGTCCGGGGAGCTGTTTTTT
TRBD2,TRBJ2-1,-,TRBV5-1,CASSLSSGANNEQFF,TGCGCCAGCAGCTTGTCCAGCGGGGCAAACAATGAGCAGTTCTTC
TRBD1,TRBJ1-1,few,TRBV5-1,CASSLGTGVFTEAFF,TGCGCCAGCAGCTTGGGGACAGGGGTTTTCACTGAAGCTTTCTTT
TRBD1,TRBJ1-2,-,TRBV9,CASSPGQGSFNYGYTF,TGTGCCAGCAGCCCCGGACAGGGAAGCTTTAACTATGGCTACACCTTC
TRBD1,TRBJ1-2,few,TRBV6-1,CASSPGTVFYGYTF,TGTGCCAGCAGTCCCGGGACAGTTTTTTATGGCTACACCTTC
-,TRBJ2-3,-,TRBV27,CASSLGGGWLETQYF,TGTGCCAGCAGTTTGGGGGGGGGCTGGTTGGAAACGCAGTATTTT
TRBD1,TRBJ2-6,-,TRBV27,CASSLSSGQGAFGANVLTF,TGTGCCAGCAGTTTATCCTCGGGACAGGGGGCGTTCGGGGCCAACGTCCTGACTTTC
TRBD2,TRBJ2-1,-,TRBV4-2,CASSPPSGGYNEQFF,TGTGCCAGCAGCCCCCCTAGCGGGGGCTACAATGAGCAGTTCTTC
-,TRBJ2-7,few,TRBV5-6,CASSPGQTYEQYF,TGTGCCAGCAGCCCCGGACAGACCTACGAGCAGTACTTC
TRBD1,TRBJ2-1,few,TRBV6-1,CAIPAGTGIYNEQFF,TGTGCCATCCCCGCCGGGACAGGGATCTACAATGAGCAGTTCTTC
TRBD2,TRBJ2-7,-,TRBV7-8,CASSLLAGGLGAQYF,TGTGCCAGCAGCTTACTCGCGGGGGGGCTAGGCGCGCAGTACTTC
-,TRBJ1-1,-,TRBV15,CATSRDMVETEAFF,TGTGCCACCAGCAGAGATATGGTTGAGACTGAAGCTTTCTTT
TRBD1,TRBJ2-3,-,TRBV27,CASSYLQGGADTQYF,TGTGCCAGCAGTTATCTACAGGGGGGAGCAGATACGCAGTATTTT
TRBD1,TRBJ1-5,-,TRBV18,CASSPVGGLINQPQHF,TGTGCCAGCTCACCCGTAGGGGGCCTAATAAATCAGCCCCAGCATTTT
TRBD1,TRBJ1-4,few,TRBV7-8,CASSPRTGRGEKLFF,TGTGCCAGCAGCCCACGGACAGGGAGAGGAGAAAAACTGTTTTTT
-,TRBJ1-2,-,TRBV15,CATSWRWEGTNYGYTF,TGTGCCACCAGCTGGAGGTGGGAGGGGACTAACTATGGCTACACCTTC
-,TRBJ1-6,-,TRBV28,CASSPNWGGGQSPLHF,TGTGCCAGCAGTCCCAATTGGGGGGGAGGTCAATCACCCCTCCACTTT
-,TRBJ1-2,-,TRBV7-2,CASSLGTAINYGYTF,TGTGCCAGCAGCTTAGGGACAGCGATAAACTATGGCTACACCTTC
TRBD1,TRBJ2-1,-,TRBV27,CASSPGTANEQFF,TGTGCCAGCAGTCCCGGGACAGCCAATGAGCAGTTCTTC
-,TRBJ2-1,-,TRBV6-1,CASSEGGFTYYNEQFF,TGTGCCAGCAGTGAGGGGGGTTTTACATACTACAATGAGCAGTTCTTC